This T cell receptor (beta chain) was captured in a study of T cell responses to AZD1222 COVID-19 vaccine. Study-wide points: Regions 160-218 and 743-854 held dominance among vaccine-associated CD4 TCRs, which spanned spike.

With respect to this clone: Its matching antigen is unknown.

Sequenced by immunoSEQ multiplex PCR; TCRdb stores in-frame clones only, minus some. The sample has approximately 150,000 clones; roughly 90% are singletons. V lost 7 bases to trimming and J lost 5 bases; unmatched junction nucleotides: 5. The germline V gene encodes CDR1 SNHLY and CDR2 FYNNEI. The CDR3 loop spans 13 amino acids. The chain combines TRBV2 with TRBJ2-5; TRBD2 matches at 9 bases. The sequence derives from an adult who received the AZD1222 COVID-19 vaccine. The specimen comprised peripheral blood, sampled 28 days after the second AZD1222 dose. Written as DNA, the CDR3 is TGTGCCAGCATCCGTAGCGGGGGTGAGACCCAGTACTTC. It translates to CASIRSGGETQYF.